Presented here are 5 T cell receptor beta chains from one specimen sequenced in a study of T-cell reconstitution after alpha-beta-depleted transplantation in children. This sample's TCRbeta library carried unique molecular identifier barcodes. TCRdb redid the calling of the PCR reads with MiXCR, one entry per CDR3 protein. The sample shows about 360,000 distinct CDR3 sequences, approximately 12% of them seen only once. The specimen was PBMCs, collected from the stem cell graft. Receptors were obtained from a human donor who donated a stem cell graft to a child with Fanconi anemia.

This sequence joins TRBV12-3 or TRBV12-4 and TRBJ1-2; a possible D gene is TRBD1 (5 bases). With 5 bases removed from V and 9 bases from J, the gap between germline ends came to 13 bases. The CDR3 loop spans 12 amino acids. The DNA for the CDR3 is TGTGCCAGCAGTCCCGTGGGGCTTAGCTACACCTTC. Translated: CASSPVGLSYTF.

This clonotype occurred many times. The chain couples TRBV10-3 to TRBJ1-2, with no clear D. The V gene's germline CDR1 is ENHRY and CDR2 SYGVKD. V was trimmed by 2 bases and J by 2 bases, leaving 6 bases between them. This CDR3 is 13 amino acids long. CDR3 coding DNA: TGTGCCATCAGTGAGAAATTAAACTATGGCTACACCTTC. This gives the protein CAISEKLNYGYTF.

The gene calls are TRBV30 and TRBJ2-2, with a tentative D call TRBD2 (7 bases). CDR3 size: 13 residues. V was trimmed by 3 bases and J by 7 bases, leaving 12 bases between them. Germline CDR1 reads GTSNPN; CDR2 reads SVGIG (reference sequence). Written as DNA, the CDR3 is TGTGCCTGGAGCATAAGGGGGGGCGGGGAGCTGTTTTTT. This gives the protein CAWSIRGGGELFF.

This clonotype was counted between two and nine times. This chain links TRBV15 with TRBJ1-2; D is perhaps TRBD1 (6 bases). Per the germline V gene, CDR1 is LNHNV and CDR2 is YYDKDF (reference sequence). V was shortened by 2 bases and J by 7 bases, with 14 bases between the two germline ends. The CDR3 extends over 14 amino acids. CDR3 DNA: TGTGCCACCAGCAGATACAGGGAACTAGGTGGCTACACCTTC. Protein sequence: CATSRYRELGGYTF.

In this sample, this clonotype turned up many times. The V gene is TRBV5-6, the J gene TRBJ2-7; 9 nucleotides agree with TRBD1. CDR3 size: 14 residues. J gave up 3 bases and V 3 bases, and 4 bases lay outside the gene matches. The germline V gene has CDR1 SGHDT and CDR2 YYEEEE. The CDR3 coding sequence is TGTGCCAGCAGCTGGCAGGGACAGGGCTACGAGCAGTACGTC. This sequence encodes CASSWQGQGYEQYV.